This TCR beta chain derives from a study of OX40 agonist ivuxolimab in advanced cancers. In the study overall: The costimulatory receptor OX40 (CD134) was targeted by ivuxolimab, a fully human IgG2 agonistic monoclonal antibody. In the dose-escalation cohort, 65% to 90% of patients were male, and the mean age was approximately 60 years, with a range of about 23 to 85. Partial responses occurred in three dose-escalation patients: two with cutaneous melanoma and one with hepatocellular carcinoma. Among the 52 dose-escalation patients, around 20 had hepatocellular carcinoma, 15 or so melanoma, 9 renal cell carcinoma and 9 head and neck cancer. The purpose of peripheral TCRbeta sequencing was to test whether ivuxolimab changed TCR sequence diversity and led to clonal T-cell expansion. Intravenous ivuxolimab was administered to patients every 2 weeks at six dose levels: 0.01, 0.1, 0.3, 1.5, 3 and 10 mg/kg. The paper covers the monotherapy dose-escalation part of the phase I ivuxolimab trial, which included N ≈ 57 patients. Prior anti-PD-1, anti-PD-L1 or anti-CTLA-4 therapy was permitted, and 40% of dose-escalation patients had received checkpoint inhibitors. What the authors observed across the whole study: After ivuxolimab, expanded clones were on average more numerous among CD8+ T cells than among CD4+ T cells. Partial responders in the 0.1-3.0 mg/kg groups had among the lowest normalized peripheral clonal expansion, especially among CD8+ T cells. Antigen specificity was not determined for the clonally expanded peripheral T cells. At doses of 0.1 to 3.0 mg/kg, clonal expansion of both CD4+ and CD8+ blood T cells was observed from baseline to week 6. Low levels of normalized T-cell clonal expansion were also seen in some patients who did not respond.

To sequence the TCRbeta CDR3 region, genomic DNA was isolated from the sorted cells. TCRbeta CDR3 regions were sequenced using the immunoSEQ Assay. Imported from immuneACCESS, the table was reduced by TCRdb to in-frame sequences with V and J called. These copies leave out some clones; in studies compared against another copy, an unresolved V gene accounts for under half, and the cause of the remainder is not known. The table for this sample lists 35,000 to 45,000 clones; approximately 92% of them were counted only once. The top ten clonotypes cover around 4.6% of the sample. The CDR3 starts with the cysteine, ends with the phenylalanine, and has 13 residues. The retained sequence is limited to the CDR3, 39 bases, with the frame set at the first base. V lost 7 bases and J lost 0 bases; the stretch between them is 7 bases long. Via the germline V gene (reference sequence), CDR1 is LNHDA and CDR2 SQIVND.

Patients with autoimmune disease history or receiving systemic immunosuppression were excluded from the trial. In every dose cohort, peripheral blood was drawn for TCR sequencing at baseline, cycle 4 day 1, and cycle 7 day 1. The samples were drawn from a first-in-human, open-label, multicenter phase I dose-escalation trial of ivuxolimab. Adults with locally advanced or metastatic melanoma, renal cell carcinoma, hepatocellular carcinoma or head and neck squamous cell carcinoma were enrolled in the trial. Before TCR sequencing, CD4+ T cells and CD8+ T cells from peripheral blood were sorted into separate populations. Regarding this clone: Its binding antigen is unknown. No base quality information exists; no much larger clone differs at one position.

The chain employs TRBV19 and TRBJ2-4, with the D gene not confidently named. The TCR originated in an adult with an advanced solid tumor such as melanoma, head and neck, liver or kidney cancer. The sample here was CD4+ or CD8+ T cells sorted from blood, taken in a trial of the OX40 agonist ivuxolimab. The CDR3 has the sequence CASNNLAKNIQYF. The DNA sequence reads TGTGCCAGTAATAACTTAGCCAAAAACATTCAGTACTTC.